These T cell receptor beta chains were read from a single sample in a study of cytomegalovirus exposure and HLA in healthy donors. Repertoires were generated with immunoSEQ multiplex PCR, while TCRdb's copy carries only in-frame clones and drops some. This sample has fewer than 250,000 clones, with around nine tenths found just once. Input material: PBMCs. These receptor sequences come from a man between 18 and 35 years old in good health and CMV-seronegative. Both conserved end residues are part of each CDR3. The order of the fields is V gene, J gene, CDR3 protein.

TRBV28	TRBJ1-3	CASSFWPTDDRGGGNTIYF
TRBV5-1	TRBJ2-5	CASSGQGKETQYF
TRBV5-1	TRBJ1-5	CASSSQGLGNQPQHF
TRBV9	TRBJ2-1	CASKPGQGAGEQFF
TRBV11-2	TRBJ1-2	CASSLVFGGHYTF
TRBV27	TRBJ2-3	CASSLSWGPTDTQYF
TRBV5-8	TRBJ2-5	CASSLGLAGGSAQYF
TRBV4-3	TRBJ2-3	CASRRLAGSTDTQYF
TRBV10-3	TRBJ1-2	CAISAMTGHGYTF
TRBV6-1	TRBJ1-5	CASNNRPGNQPQHF
TRBV9	TRBJ1-4	CASSVGEAAIREKLFF
TRBV7-9	TRBJ2-7	CASSQDGIYEQYF
TRBV27	TRBJ1-5	CASSSLGQGAQPQHF
TRBV6-1	TRBJ1-1	CASKTGEDTEAFF
TRBV15	TRBJ2-2	CATSRDGKTGYGELFF
TRBV4-1	TRBJ1-1	CASSPGHQNTEAFF
TRBV6-5	TRBJ1-6	CASSAYRDSPLHF
TRBV20-1	TRBJ1-2	CSTGTPYGYTF